This TCR beta chain was sequenced during a study of metastatic and nonmetastatic thyroid tumors. Study-level background: Repertoire data that came from the blood and tumor or nodule tissue of malignant and benign thyroid patients were compared. Study results and caveats: According to reports, the diversity of TCR beta was significantly higher in malignant thyroid tumors than in benign nodules, and this held in both blood and tumor samples.

Original processing notes: The study built a papillary thyroid cancer distant-metastasis classifier from CDR3 differences across clinicopathological groups. From the PCR reads, TCRdb re-called clones with MiXCR. None of the V and J calls come from the authors' own analysis; TCRdb made them. Among about 20,000 clones listed, 15% to 17% were seen once. Among the patients, none had received any treatment before thyroid surgery. This clone has just a few counts. Its antigen is not known. The DNA is left out, because the CDR3 cannot be placed on it with certainty; the CDR3 is given as TCRdb lists it. This TCR was recovered from a female donor with papillary thyroid cancer or a benign thyroid nodule (not recorded which). Some clones in this sample may be carry-over from other donors' samples. Sequencing was carried out using blood.

The CDR3: CASSSSDRGFRNQPQHF. V and J are TRBV28 and TRBJ1-5; TRBD1 is taken as the D call from the table, unchecked against the DNA. Germline values: CDR1 MDHEN, CDR2 SYDVKM. Termini included, the CDR3 measures 17 amino acids.